This T cell receptor beta chain was sequenced during a study of T-cell memory formation after mild COVID-19 (dated by TCRdb to about 2021). For the wider study: TCR sequence clusters from the two donors were found to be largely donor specific. Two young, previously healthy adult volunteers made up the cohort, one male and one female. T-cell clones expanding and contracting after mild COVID-19 in a couple of donors were tracked by longitudinal TCRalpha and TCRbeta repertoire sequencing. The investigation overall reported the following: SARS-CoV-2 specificity of the second-wave clones peaking on day 37 was not confirmed. Only two mild cases were covered by the study, and larger cohorts that include severe cases with pre-infection samples were considered necessary. Clones contracting from day 15 to 85 had balanced CD4/CD8 phenotypes, while a second wave expanding from day 15 to 37 was biased towards CD4+. Contracting CD4+ clones turned up mainly in the CM and EM memory subsets, whereas EMRA was where CD8+ clones were enriched. Some responding clones were detected in pre-infection memory, suggesting pre-existing cross-reactive memory T cells joined the SARS-CoV-2 response.

Ficoll-Paque density gradient centrifugation was the method used to isolate PBMCs. V drops 0 bases and J drops 11 bases, leaving 13 bases in between. The CDR3 starts with the cysteine, ends with the phenylalanine, and has 13 residues. The retained sequence is limited to the CDR3, 39 bases, with the frame set at the first base. CDR1 and CDR2, per the germline V gene, are ENHRY and SYGVKD. The sequencer listed for this sample is Illumina NovaSeq 6000. Using 5'RACE with constant-segment primers, TCRalpha and TCRbeta cDNA libraries were constructed, with sample barcodes and unique molecular identifiers added in the process. RNA was extracted from every sample with Trizol reagent. Amplification of the libraries took two PCR steps, and the second step added a second sample barcode plus Illumina TruSeq adapters. Sequencing of the libraries was done on an Illumina NovaSeq, producing 2 x 150 bp paired-end reads. As for the authors' bioinformatics: Demultiplexing of reads and collapsing into UMI-guided consensus sequences were performed with migec v1.2.7. Using mixcr v2.1.11, the UMI consensuses were aligned to TRA and TRB V and J templates and assembled into clonotypes. Expanded or contracted clonotypes were those called significant by both edgeR and NoisET, with noise models trained on biological replicates. For edgeR calls, a false discovery rate-adjusted p below 0.01 and a log2 fold-change threshold of 1 were applied. As an exploratory analysis of dynamics, max-normalized trajectories of the 1000 most abundant clonotypes were examined with PCA combined with hierarchical clustering. The CD4 or CD8 phenotype of responding clones was assigned using the separately sequenced CD4+ and CD8+ repertoires. Using fastp trimming at Q25 and MiXCR clonotype assembly, TCRdb reanalyzed the public sequencing data and kept in-frame beta chains. Rows with a matching CDR3 protein are joined into one entry that keeps the most common DNA and genes. The authors' filters were not applied to this entry. The sample table holds approximately 210,000 distinct CDR3 sequences, of which around 18% were seen once. The ten largest clones represent roughly 2.4% of the sample.

A note on this clonotype: The antigen this receptor binds is unknown. No base quality information exists; no much larger clone differs at one position.

The source of this sequence is an adult woman who had mild COVID-19 (a few samples of this study predate the infection). The sample titles of this study are shuffled in the database, so cell type and time point are left out; the donor was told from shared clones. Sequenced material: PBMCs or a T cell subset sorted from them (not recorded which). The receptor chain draws on TRBV10-3 and TRBJ1-1; the D gene lacks a confident call. The nucleotide sequence reads TGTGCCATCAGTGAGTCGGGGAAGGGTTGGGCTTTCTTT. This encodes CAISESGKGWAFF.